This T cell receptor beta chain emerged from a study of T cells in Graves' hyperthyroidism and ophthalmopathy. Study-wide context: At initial diagnosis, before any treatment had begun, peripheral blood was obtained.

There are 16 residues in the CDR3. The V gene's germline CDR1 is LGHDT and CDR2 YNNKEL (reference sequence). Ophthalmopathy patients showed a Clinical Activity Score of at least 3, NOSPECS grade of at least 4 and duration under 3 months. This sample holds PBMCs from under 11 ml fresh peripheral blood. As to this clonotype: Antigen specificity is unknown. A much larger clone sits a single nucleotide away, making a read error possible.

Study observations and caveats: Blood also carried most thyroid clonotypes expanded above 0.001.

Using RNA transcripts as the source, TCR beta CDR3 regions were amplified. In the first-round RT-PCR of the TCR CDR3, the HTBI primer set was used. TCRdb re-called the multiplex PCR reads with MiXCR, one entry per CDR3 protein. Altogether about 380,000 distinct CDR3 sequences are present, less than 20% being singletons, with the ten largest covering about 38%. J is TRBJ2-1 and V is TRBV3-1; the D gene is possibly TRBD2 (5 bases). Sequenced material: blood. This TCR derives from a young man with Graves' ophthalmopathy. CDR3 nucleotides: TGTGCCAGCAGCCAACCTAGCCTACCCTCCTACAATGAGCAGTCCTTC. Protein: CASSQPSLPSYNEQSF.